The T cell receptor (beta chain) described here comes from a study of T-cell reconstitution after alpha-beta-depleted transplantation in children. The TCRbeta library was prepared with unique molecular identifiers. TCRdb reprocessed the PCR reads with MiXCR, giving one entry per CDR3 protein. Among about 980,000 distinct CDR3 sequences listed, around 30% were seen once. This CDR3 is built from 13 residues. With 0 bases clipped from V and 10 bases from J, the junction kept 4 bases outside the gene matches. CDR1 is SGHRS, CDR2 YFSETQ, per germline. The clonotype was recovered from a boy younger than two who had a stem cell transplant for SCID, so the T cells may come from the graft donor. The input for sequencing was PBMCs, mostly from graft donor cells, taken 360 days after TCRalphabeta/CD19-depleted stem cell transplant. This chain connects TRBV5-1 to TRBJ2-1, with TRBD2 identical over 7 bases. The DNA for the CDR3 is TGCGCCAGCAGCTTGGGGGCACTAGCGGAGCAGTTCTTC. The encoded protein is CASSLGALAEQFF.